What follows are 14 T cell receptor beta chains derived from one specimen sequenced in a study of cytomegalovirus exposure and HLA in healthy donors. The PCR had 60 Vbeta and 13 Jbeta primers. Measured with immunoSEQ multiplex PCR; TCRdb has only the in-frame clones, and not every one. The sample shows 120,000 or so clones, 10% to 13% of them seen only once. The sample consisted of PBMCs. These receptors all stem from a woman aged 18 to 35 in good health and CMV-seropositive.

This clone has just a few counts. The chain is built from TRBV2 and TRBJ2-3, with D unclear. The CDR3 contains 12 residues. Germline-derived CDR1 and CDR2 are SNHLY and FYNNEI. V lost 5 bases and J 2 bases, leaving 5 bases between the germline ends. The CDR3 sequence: CASSLATDTQYF. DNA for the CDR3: TGTGCCAGCAGTTTAGCCACAGATACGCAGTATTTT.

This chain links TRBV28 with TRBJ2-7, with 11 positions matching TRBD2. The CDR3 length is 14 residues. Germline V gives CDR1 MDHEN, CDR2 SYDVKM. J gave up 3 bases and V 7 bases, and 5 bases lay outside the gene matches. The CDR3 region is CASTPGTSGYEQYF. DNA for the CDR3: TGTGCCAGCACCCCCGGGACTAGCGGCTACGAGCAGTACTTC.

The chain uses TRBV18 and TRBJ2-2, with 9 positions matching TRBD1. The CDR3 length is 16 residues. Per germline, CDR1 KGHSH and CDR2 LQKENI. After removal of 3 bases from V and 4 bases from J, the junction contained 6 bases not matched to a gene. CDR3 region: CASSPKQGALTGELFF. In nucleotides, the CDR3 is TGTGCCAGCTCACCTAAACAGGGGGCCCTCACCGGGGAGCTGTTTTTT.

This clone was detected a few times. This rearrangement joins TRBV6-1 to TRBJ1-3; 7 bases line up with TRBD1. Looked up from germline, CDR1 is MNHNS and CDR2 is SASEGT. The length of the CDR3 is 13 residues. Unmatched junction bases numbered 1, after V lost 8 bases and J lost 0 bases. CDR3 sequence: CASRTGSGNTIYF. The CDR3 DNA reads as TGTGCCAGCCGGACAGGCTCTGGAAACACCATATATTTT.

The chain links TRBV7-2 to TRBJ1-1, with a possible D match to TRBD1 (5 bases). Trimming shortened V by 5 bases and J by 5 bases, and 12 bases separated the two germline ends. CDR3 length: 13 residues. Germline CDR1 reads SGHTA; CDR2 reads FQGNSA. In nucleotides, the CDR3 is TGTGCCAGCAGCGTCAGGGTTTGGACTGAAGCTTTCTTT. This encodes CASSVRVWTEAFF.

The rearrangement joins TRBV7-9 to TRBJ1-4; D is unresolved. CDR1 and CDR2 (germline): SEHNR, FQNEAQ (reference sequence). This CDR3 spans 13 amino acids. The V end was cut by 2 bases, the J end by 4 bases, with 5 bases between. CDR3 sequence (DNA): TGTGCCAGCAGCTTACCCGGTAATGAAAAACTGTTTTTT. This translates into CASSLPGNEKLFF.

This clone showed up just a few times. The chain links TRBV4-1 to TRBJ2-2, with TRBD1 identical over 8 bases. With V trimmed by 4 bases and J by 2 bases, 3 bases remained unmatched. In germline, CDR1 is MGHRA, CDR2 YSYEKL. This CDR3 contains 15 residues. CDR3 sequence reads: CASSRAGGNTGELFF. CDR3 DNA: TGCGCCAGCAGCCGAGCAGGGGGCAACACCGGGGAGCTGTTTTTT.

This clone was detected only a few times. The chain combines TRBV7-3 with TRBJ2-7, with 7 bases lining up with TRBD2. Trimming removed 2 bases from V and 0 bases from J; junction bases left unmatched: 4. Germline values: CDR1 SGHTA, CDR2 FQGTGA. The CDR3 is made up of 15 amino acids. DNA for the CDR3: TGTGCCAGCAGCTTAGACGGGAGGTCCTCCTACGAGCAGTACTTC. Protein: CASSLDGRSSYEQYF.

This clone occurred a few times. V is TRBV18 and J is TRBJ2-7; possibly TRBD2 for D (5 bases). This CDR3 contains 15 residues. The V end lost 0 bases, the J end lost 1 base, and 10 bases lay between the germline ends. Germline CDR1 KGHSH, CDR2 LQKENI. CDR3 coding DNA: TGTGCCAGCTCACCACCGGGAGATAGGTCCTACGAGCAGTACTTC. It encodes CASSPPGDRSYEQYF. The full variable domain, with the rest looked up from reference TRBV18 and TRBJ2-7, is NAGVMQNPRHLVRRRGQEARLRCSPMKGHSHVYWYRQLPEEGLKFMVYLQKENIIDESGMPKERFSAEFPKEGPSILRIQQVVRGDSAAYFCASSPPGDRSYEQYFGPGTRLTVT.

The CDR3 region has the DNA TGTGCCAGCAGTGGATCCTGGAGTGGAACCTCCTACGAGCAGTACTTC. Its protein is CASSGSWSGTSYEQYF. The genes are TRBV25-1 and TRBJ2-7; D remains unclear. The germline V and J ends were trimmed by 4 bases and 0 bases, with 16 bases remaining between them. The CDR3 runs to 16 residues. Germline assignment: CDR1 MGHDK and CDR2 SYGVNS.

This chain's CDR3 is CASSLSTGLNQPQHF. The DNA for the CDR3 is TGTGCCAGCAGCTTGAGCACAGGCCTTAATCAGCCCCAGCATTTT. J is TRBJ1-5 and V is TRBV5-5; tentative D call: TRBD1 (5 bases). The CDR3 has 15 residues. With 1 base removed from V and 4 bases from J, the gap between germline ends came to 12 bases. Germline assignment: CDR1 SGHKS and CDR2 YYEKEE (reference sequence). Filled out from reference TRBV5-5 and TRBJ1-5, the complete variable domain reads DAGVTQSPTHLIKTRGQQVTLRCSPISGHKSVSWYQQVLGQGPQFIFQYYEKEERGRGNFPDRFSARQFPNYSSELNVNALLLGDSALYLCASSLSTGLNQPQHFGDGTRLSIL.

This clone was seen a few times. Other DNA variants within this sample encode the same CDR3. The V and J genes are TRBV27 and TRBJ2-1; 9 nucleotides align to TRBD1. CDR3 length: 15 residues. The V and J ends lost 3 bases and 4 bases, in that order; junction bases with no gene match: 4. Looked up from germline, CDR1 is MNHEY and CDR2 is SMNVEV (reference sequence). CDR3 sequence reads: CASSLGGQGYNEQFF. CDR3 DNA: TGTGCCAGCAGTTTGGGGGGACAGGGATACAATGAGCAGTTCTTC.

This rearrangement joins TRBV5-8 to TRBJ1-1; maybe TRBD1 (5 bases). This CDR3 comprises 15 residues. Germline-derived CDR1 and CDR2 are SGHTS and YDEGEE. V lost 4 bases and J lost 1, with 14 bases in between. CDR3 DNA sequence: TGTGCCAGCAGCAGACCCGGGGGAGAGAACACTGAAGCTTTCTTT. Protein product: CASSRPGGENTEAFF.

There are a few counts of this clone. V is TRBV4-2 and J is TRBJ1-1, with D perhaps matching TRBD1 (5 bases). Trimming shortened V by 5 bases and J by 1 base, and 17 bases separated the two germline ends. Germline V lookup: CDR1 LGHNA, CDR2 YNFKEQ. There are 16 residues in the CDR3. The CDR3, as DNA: TGTGCCAGCAGCTACATTCTTTGGGGGGAGAACACTGAAGCTTTCTTT. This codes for CASSYILWGENTEAFF.